One sample yielded the 29 T cell receptor beta chains listed below, sequenced in a study of CD8 T cells in ankylosing spondylitis. TCRdb re-analysed the 5' RACE reads in MiXCR, keeping a single row per CDR3 protein. The sample contains 300,000 to 400,000 distinct CDR3 sequences, roughly 20% of which appear only once. Material for sequencing was blood, either unsorted or a sorted T cell fraction (not recorded which). The receptors shown here come from a male donor with ankylosing spondylitis or in good health (not recorded which).

This clonotype was detected only a few times. The chain carries TRBV5-1 and TRBJ2-2; D gene unclear. CDR3 size: 16 residues. Trimming removed 0 bases from V and 2 bases from J, with 11 bases in between. The V gene's germline CDR1 is SGHRS and CDR2 YFSETQ. Here the CDR3 reads CASSLGSAANTGELFF. The CDR3 DNA reads TGCGCCAGCAGCTTGGGGTCGGCAGCCAACACCGGGGAGCTGTTTTTT.

This clonotype was counted between two and nine times. The chain joins TRBV11-2 to TRBJ2-7, with D possibly matching TRBD1 (6 bases). The V gene lost 4 bases and the J gene lost 1 base, with 11 bases spanning the gap. This CDR3 comprises 14 residues. In germline, CDR1 is SGHAT, CDR2 FQNNGV. The CDR3 region has the DNA TGTGCCAGCAGCTATGGGACATTTTCCTACGAGCAGTACTTC. It is translated as CASSYGTFSYEQYF.

Of note for this clonotype: The junction shows a germline mismatch at one end, possibly a read error. The chain is built from TRBV7-7 and TRBJ2-3, with TRBD2 matching over 9 bases. Germline-derived CDR1 and CDR2 are SSHAT and FNYEAQ (reference sequence). The CDR3 spans 17 residues. Here the CDR3 reads CASSALLAGGGTDTQYF. In DNA form, the CDR3 reads TGTGCTAGCAGCGCCTTACTAGCGGGCGGTGGCACAGATACGCAGTATTTT.

This clonotype showed up just a few times. The V gene is TRBV4-2, the J gene TRBJ1-4, with D hard to call. The CDR3 is 15 amino acids. The germline V and J ends were trimmed by 1 base and 4 bases, with 10 bases remaining between them. CDR1 and CDR2 from the germline V gene are LGHNA and YNFKEQ. The chain's CDR3 is CASSQAGANNEKLFF. The CDR3 bases are TGTGCCAGCAGCCAAGCGGGAGCCAATAATGAAAAACTGTTTTTT.

The rearrangement links TRBV24-1 to TRBJ2-3; 10 bases align to TRBD1. The germline V gene encodes CDR1 KGHDR and CDR2 SFDVKD. CDR3 length: 16 residues. V was pared by 7 bases and J by 5 bases, with 11 bases of the junction left unmatched. The CDR3 region is CATRPGDRGIGDTQYF. CDR3 in DNA: TGTGCCACCAGACCCGGGGACAGGGGCATCGGAGATACGCAGTATTTT.

This sequence joins TRBV11-2 and TRBJ2-2; 9 nucleotides align to TRBD2. The CDR3 has 16 amino acids. J gave up 7 bases and V 5 bases, and 11 bases lay outside the gene matches. The germline gives CDR1 SGHAT, CDR2 FQNNGV. DNA of the CDR3: TGTGCCAGCAGCCCCTTCCGGCGGGGGGGGTACGGGGAGCTGTTTTTT. Its protein product is CASSPFRRGGYGELFF.

This clonotype was detected only a few times. The chain recombines TRBV12-3 or TRBV12-4 with TRBJ2-7, with TRBD2 as a possible D gene (6 bases). The CDR3 extends over 14 amino acids. Trimming removed 3 bases from V and 2 bases from J, with 11 bases in between. CDR3 bases: TGTGCCAGCAGTTTTAGCGGACGAACCTACGAGCAGTACTTC. Encoded protein: CASSFSGRTYEQYF.

The V and J genes are TRBV12-3 or TRBV12-4 and TRBJ2-5, with TRBD2 matching 9 bases. With 8 bases clipped from V and 5 bases from J, the junction kept 9 bases outside the gene matches. The CDR3 contains 14 residues. CDR3 in amino acids: CASSSGAIGETQYF. CDR3 coding DNA: TGTGCCAGCTCTAGCGGGGCCATCGGGGAGACCCAGTACTTC.

The chain is built from TRBV9 and TRBJ2-3; 7 bases match TRBD2. Trimming at V came to 0 bases and at J to 7 bases, leaving 11 bases not matched to a gene. This CDR3 is 16 amino acids long. The germline V gene encodes CDR1 SGDLS and CDR2 YYNGEE. The CDR3 loop reads CASSVEGREFSYTQYF. CDR3 DNA sequence: TGTGCCAGCAGCGTAGAGGGGAGGGAGTTTTCATATACGCAGTATTTT.

The V gene is TRBV20-1, the J gene TRBJ2-2, with TRBD1 identical over 8 bases. This CDR3 comprises 15 residues. V was clipped by 5 bases and J by 4 bases; unmatched bases: 9. Germline lookup yields CDR1 DFQATT and CDR2 SNEGSKA (reference sequence). As DNA, the CDR3 is TGCAGTGCTCCCCTCAGGGGGCGCGGCACCGGGGAGCTGTTTTTT. This sequence encodes CSAPLRGRGTGELFF.

This clonotype was seen a handful of times. The chain carries TRBV13 and TRBJ2-7; 9 nucleotides align to TRBD1. This CDR3 region has 16 residues. After removal of 1 base from V and 6 bases from J, the junction contained 10 bases not matched to a gene. CDR1 and CDR2 from the germline V gene are PRHDT and FYEKMQ (reference sequence). CDR3 residues: CASSLEGSDRGIEQYF. For the CDR3, the DNA is TGTGCCAGCAGCTTAGAGGGGTCGGACAGGGGCATCGAGCAGTACTTC.

The rearrangement joins TRBV5-6 to TRBJ2-7, with 9 bases matching TRBD1. Unmatched junction bases numbered 5, after V lost 2 bases and J lost 5 bases. The germline CDR1 and CDR2 sequences are SGHDT and YYEEEE. This CDR3 has 14 amino acids. The CDR3 sequence is CASSLAQGADEQYF. Written as DNA, the CDR3 is TGTGCCAGCAGCTTAGCACAGGGGGCCGACGAGCAGTACTTC.

The chain uses TRBV7-9 and TRBJ2-2; D tentatively reads TRBD1 or TRBD2 (5 bases each). With 10 bases removed from V and 1 base from J, the gap between germline ends came to 10 bases. The CDR3 consists of 13 residues. CDR1 and CDR2 from the germline V gene are SEHNR and FQNEAQ (reference sequence). The CDR3 protein is CATMGENTGELFF. The DNA of the CDR3 is TGTGCCACCATGGGGGAGAACACCGGGGAGCTGTTTTTT.

The chain is built from TRBV23-1 and TRBJ2-7; perhaps TRBD1 as D (6 bases). TRBV23-1 is classed as an ORF, of uncertain function. The germline V and J ends were trimmed by 4 bases and 2 bases, with 33 bases remaining between them. CDR3 length: 21 amino acids. CDR3 loop: CASSLRSVRRGPSQVTYEQYF. The DNA of the CDR3 is TGCGCCAGCAGTCTTCGGAGTGTGCGCAGGGGTCCATCCCAGGTTACCTACGAGCAGTACTTC.

This clonotype was seen more than once but under ten times. The CDR3, as DNA: TGTGCCAGCAGCCCAGGGACAGGGTTTTTTACAGAGACCCAGTACTTC. As protein: CASSPGTGFFTETQYF. The rearrangement uses TRBV7-2 and TRBJ2-5, with 9 nucleotides matching TRBD1. The CDR3 has 16 amino acids. The V and J ends lost 5 bases and 4 bases, in that order; junction bases with no gene match: 11. The germline V gene has CDR1 SGHTA and CDR2 FQGNSA.

This clonotype showed up just a few times. The genes are TRBV12-3 or TRBV12-4 and TRBJ1-1; D gene ambiguous. This CDR3 comprises 13 residues. V lost 7 bases and J 2 bases, leaving 11 bases between the germline ends. CDR3 amino acids: CASIHGLNTEAFF. The CDR3 DNA follows: TGTGCCAGCATACACGGACTTAACACTGAAGCTTTCTTT.

V is TRBV5-5 and J is TRBJ2-7; D is tentatively TRBD1 or TRBD2 (6 bases each). Germline V gene lookup returns CDR1 SGHKS and CDR2 YYEKEE (reference sequence). The V end was cut by 2 bases, the J end by 2 bases, with 11 bases between. The CDR3 spans 14 residues. The CDR3 is CASSFHGGTYEQYF. As DNA, the CDR3 is TGTGCCAGCAGCTTCCACGGGGGCACCTACGAGCAGTACTTC. The entire variable domain, with the rest obtained from reference TRBV5-5 and TRBJ2-7, is as follows: DAGVTQSPTHLIKTRGQQVTLRCSPISGHKSVSWYQQVLGQGPQFIFQYYEKEERGRGNFPDRFSARQFPNYSSELNVNALLLGDSALYLCASSFHGGTYEQYFGPGTRLTVT.

This sequence joins TRBV5-1 and TRBJ2-7; D remains ambiguous. The CDR3 is 15 residues long. The V gene's germline CDR1 is SGHRS and CDR2 YFSETQ. Deletions cut 0 bases from V and 3 bases from J, with 13 bases between. CDR3 region: CASSLEGALGYEQYF. The CDR3 DNA is TGCGCCAGCAGCTTGGAAGGTGCATTGGGCTACGAGCAGTACTTC.

Only a few counts were recorded for this clonotype. The V and J genes are TRBV3-1 and TRBJ1-4; 8 bases map to TRBD1. Trimming cost V 6 bases and J 8 bases; bases outside gene matches: 8. Germline V gene data show CDR1 as LGHDT and CDR2 as YNNKEL (reference sequence). The CDR3 length is 14 residues. The chain's CDR3 is CASRPTGEVEKLFF. CDR3 nucleotides: TGTGCCAGCAGGCCGACAGGGGAGGTGGAAAAACTGTTTTTT.

The sample holds many counts of this clonotype. This chain links TRBV5-1 with TRBJ2-7; TRBD2 aligns across 8 bases. The CDR3 runs 17 residues. Germline CDR1 reads SGHRS; CDR2 reads YFSETQ. J was trimmed by 1 base and V by 4 bases; bases with no gene match: 13. The CDR3 DNA sequence: TGCGCCAGCAGCCCTACTAGCGGAATCAGTCCTTCCTACGAGCAGTACTTC. Translation: CASSPTSGISPSYEQYF.

The CDR3 bases are TGCGCCAGCAGTGAACTAGCGGGGGACACCGGGGAGCTGTTTTTT. Encoded protein: CASSELAGDTGELFF. The gene calls are TRBV10-2 and TRBJ2-2; 11 nucleotides align to TRBD2. J gave up 3 bases and V 3 bases, and 0 bases lay outside the gene matches. Germline V CDR1 and CDR2: WSHSY, SAAADI. The CDR3 spans 15 residues.

The chain carries TRBV2 and TRBJ1-1; D not resolved. This CDR3 is built from 13 residues. V lost 6 bases and J lost 1, with 9 bases in between. Germline V gives CDR1 SNHLY, CDR2 FYNNEI. CDR3 coding DNA: TGTGCCAGCAGATCTAAAAAGAACACTGAAGCTTTCTTT. Amino acids: CASRSKKNTEAFF. The full variable domain, rest sourced from reference TRBV2 and TRBJ1-1, is EPEVTQTPSHQVTQMGQEVILRCVPISNHLYFYWYRQILGQKVEFLVSFYNNEISEKSEIFDDQFSVERPDGSNFTLKIRSTKLEDSAMYFCASRSKKNTEAFFGQGTRLTVV.

The chain uses TRBV9 and TRBJ2-5; 12 nucleotides agree with TRBD2. With V trimmed by 3 bases and J by 5 bases, 5 bases remained unmatched. The CDR3 has 15 amino acids. Germline loops: CDR1 SGDLS, CDR2 YYNGEE. CDR3: CASSAGTSGLETQYF. DNA of the CDR3: TGTGCCAGCAGCGCGGGGACTAGCGGGTTGGAGACCCAGTACTTC.

The chain combines TRBV7-9 with TRBJ1-2; the D gene is possibly TRBD1 (5 bases). The germline V and J ends were trimmed by 5 bases and 6 bases, with 16 bases remaining between them. Germline V lookup: CDR1 SEHNR, CDR2 FQNEAQ (reference sequence). The CDR3 runs 14 residues. CDR3 loop: CASSPSSWGDGYTF. The DNA for the CDR3 is TGTGCCAGCAGCCCCTCCTCATGGGGGGATGGCTACACCTTC.

This clonotype was found many times. The rearrangement links TRBV12-3 or TRBV12-4 to TRBJ2-4, with a tentative D call TRBD2 (5 bases). Trimming took 1 base from V and 9 from J, leaving 16 bases between them. CDR3 length equals 15 residues. CDR3 in amino acids: CASSLEAKEEGIQYF. CDR3 in DNA: TGTGCCAGCAGTTTAGAAGCGAAGGAAGAGGGCATTCAGTACTTC.

The chain couples TRBV12-3 or TRBV12-4 to TRBJ1-5, with 8 bases identical to TRBD1. The CDR3 covers 15 residues. Trimming took 6 bases from V and 0 from J; bases not matched to a gene: 4. The CDR3 DNA follows: TGTGCCAGCAGACGGACAGGGAATAGCAATCAGCCCCAGCATTTT. Amino acid sequence: CASRRTGNSNQPQHF.

This clonotype showed up just a few times. The chain couples TRBV9 to TRBJ2-5, with 12 positions matching TRBD2. In germline, CDR1 is SGDLS, CDR2 YYNGEE. Losses at the gene ends were 4 bases for V and 0 bases for J; bases not matched to a gene: 10. This CDR3 is 18 amino acids long. The chain's CDR3 is CASSLYRLAGVNQETQYF. The CDR3 DNA is TGTGCCAGCAGCTTGTACCGACTAGCGGGGGTAAACCAAGAGACCCAGTACTTC. Variable domain in full (rest from reference TRBV9 and TRBJ2-5): DSGVTQTPKHLITATGQRVTLRCSPRSGDLSVYWYQQSLDQGLQFLIQYYNGEERAKGNILERFSAQQFPDLHSELNLSSLELGDSALYFCASSLYRLAGVNQETQYFGPGTRLLVL.

The chain combines TRBV9 with TRBJ2-1; D is possibly TRBD1 (5 bases). Trimming left V 0 bases short and J 8 bases short, with 15 bases between. Germline V gene sequence: CDR1 SGDLS, CDR2 YYNGEE. The CDR3 runs 15 residues. The CDR3 loop is CASSVVGRVGDEQFF. The CDR3 region has the DNA TGTGCCAGCAGCGTAGTAGGCAGGGTAGGAGATGAGCAGTTCTTC. The full variable domain, rest sourced from reference TRBV9 and TRBJ2-1, is DSGVTQTPKHLITATGQRVTLRCSPRSGDLSVYWYQQSLDQGLQFLIQYYNGEERAKGNILERFSAQQFPDLHSELNLSSLELGDSALYFCASSVVGRVGDEQFFGPGTRLTVL.

In this sample, this clonotype turned up a few times. The chain employs TRBV5-1 and TRBJ1-1, with D unresolved. This CDR3 is built from 14 residues. V lost 1 base, J lost 5 bases, and 12 bases lay in between. CDR1 and CDR2 from the germline V gene are SGHRS and YFSETQ. The DNA for the CDR3 is TGCGCCAGCAGCTTGTATGAGTTGGGGACTGAAGCTTTCTTT. This translates into CASSLYELGTEAFF. The whole variable domain, remainder taken from reference TRBV5-1 and TRBJ1-1, is KAGVTQTPRYLIKTRGQQVTLSCSPISGHRSVSWYQQTPGQGLQFLFEYFSETQRNKGNFPGRFSGRQFSNSRSEMNVSTLELGDSALYLCASSLYELGTEAFFGQGTRLTVV.